The sample holds a few counts of the clone carrying this TCR beta chain. Its antigen is currently unknown. The sample belongs to a study of OX40 agonist ivuxolimab in advanced cancers. Study overall: Patients assigned to dose escalation were diagnosed with hepatocellular carcinoma, melanoma, renal cell or head and neck cancer. Patients achieving partial responses numbered three: one hepatocellular carcinoma case and two cutaneous melanoma cases. Whole-study results and caveats: Among T cells, CD8+ cells averaged more expanded clones than CD4+ cells. Among some nonresponders, normalized T-cell clonal expansion was also low.

Clones were read by immunoSEQ multiplex PCR, and TCRdb kept only the in-frame ones, dropping some. The repertoire includes around 80,000 clones, about 85% of them detected once, and roughly 3.1% sits in the top ten. This sequence was found in an adult with an advanced solid tumor such as melanoma, head and neck, liver or kidney cancer. The sequenced sample was CD4+ or CD8+ T cells sorted from blood, obtained in a trial of the OX40 agonist ivuxolimab.

CDR3 protein: CAWSSGTNNSPLHF. For the CDR3, the DNA is TGTGCCTGGAGCTCCGGGACAAATAATTCACCCCTCCACTTT. The chain couples TRBV30 to TRBJ1-6, with D perhaps TRBD1 (6 bases). The germline V gene has CDR1 GTSNPN and CDR2 SVGIG (reference sequence). V was cut by 3 bases and J by 5 bases, with 11 bases left in between. The CDR3 spans 14 residues. Full variable domain (missing parts from reference TRBV30 and TRBJ1-6): SQTIHQWPATLVQPVGSPLSLECTVEGTSNPNLYWYRQAAGRGLQLLFYSVGIGQISSEVPQNLSASRPQDRQFILSSKKLLLSDSGFYLCAWSSGTNNSPLHFGNGTRLTVT.